This TCR beta chain was sequenced for a study of CD8+CD57+ T cells in acquired aplastic anemia (dated by TCRdb to 2016 to 2019). Study-wide context: Extracted DNA from sorted CD4+ and CD8+ cells averaged about 3 ug, ranging from roughly 0.17 to 27.4 ug. A CD8+CD57+ expansion meant a frequency higher than the mean frequency seen in healthy subjects.

The patients picked for sequencing were ones in whom flow cytometry had shown an expansion of CD8+CD57+ cells. Every patient had severe acquired aplastic anemia, diagnosed using the International Study of Aplastic Anemia and Agranulocytosis and Camitta criteria. Patients had received no therapy at the time of blood sampling. In the study, sorted CD4+ and CD8+ blood T cells from patients with severe aplastic anemia and from healthy subjects underwent deep sequencing of TCR repertoires. Patients were enrolled in the USA under clinicaltrials.gov protocols 00001620, 01623167, 00001397, 00071045, 00081523 and 00961064. Ficoll-Paque density gradient centrifugation was used to isolate peripheral blood mononuclear cells. Before DNA extraction, CD4+ and CD8+ T cells were sorted by FACS or by magnetic beads. V is reduced by 4 bases and J by 4 bases, leaving a spacing of 10 bases between them. The CDR3 runs 14 residues from the cysteine to the phenylalanine. The CDR3 DNA has 42 bases and is translated from base 1. CDR1 SGHVS and CDR2 FQNEAQ were looked up in the germline V gene.

Note on this clonotype: It lacks a known antigen. No per-base quality is available; no much larger clone lies one base away.

Beyond this particular receptor, the publication reports: Around 28 CD8+ CDR3 sequences were found to be shared between patients and controls, but these sequences appeared to be highly expressed in patients and within the immunodominant clones of the patients. No significant difference in CD8+ Simpson's diversity was found between patients and healthy controls (P=0.060).

TCR beta VDJ combination and CDR3 sequence profiling used genomic DNA as the template. An Illumina HiSeq 2000 was the platform used for TCR repertoire sequencing. In the paper's pipeline: Repertoire assessment relied on Simpson's diversity index, CDR3 size and DJ length profiles, and TRBV/TRBJ rearrangement plots. The most abundant DNA sequence in the deep sequencing data was taken as the immunodominant clone. CDR3 amino acid sequences were checked for sharing between subjects and were compared against published repertoires and the VDJdb database. TCRdb itself trimmed the public reads at Q25 with fastp, ran MiXCR and retained productive beta chains. Merged by CDR3 protein, the rows form single entries marked with the most common genes and DNA. The V and J calls reflect TCRdb's pipeline rather than the authors' work. The table for this sample lists roughly 500,000 distinct CDR3 sequences; under 40% of them were counted only once. Around 0.82% of the sample is held by the ten biggest clonotypes.

Recombination linked TRBV7-8 to TRBJ1-4; tentative D gene TRBD1, with 6 bases matching. This clonotype was sampled from a human donor with aplastic anemia. Sequencing used sorted CD4+, CD8+, or CD8+CD57+ T cells (not recorded which) from PBMCs. CDR3 region: CASSSGGGNEKLFF. The nucleotides are TGTGCCAGCAGCTCGGGAGGGGGTAATGAAAAACTGTTTTTT.